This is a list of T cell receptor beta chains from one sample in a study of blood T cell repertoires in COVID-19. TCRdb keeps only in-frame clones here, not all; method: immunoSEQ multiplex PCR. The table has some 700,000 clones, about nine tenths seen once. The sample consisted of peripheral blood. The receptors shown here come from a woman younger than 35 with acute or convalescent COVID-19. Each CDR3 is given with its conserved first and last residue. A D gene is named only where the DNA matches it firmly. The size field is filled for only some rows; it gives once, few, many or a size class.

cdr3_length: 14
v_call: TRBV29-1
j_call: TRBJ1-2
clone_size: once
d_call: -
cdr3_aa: CSVDGQGRNYGYTF
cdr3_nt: TGCAGCGTTGACGGTCAGGGTAGGAACTATGGCTACACCTTC

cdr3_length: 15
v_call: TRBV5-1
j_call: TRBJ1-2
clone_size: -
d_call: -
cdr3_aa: CASRVLEPYNYGYTF
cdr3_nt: TGCGCCAGCAGGGTACTTGAGCCTTACAACTATGGCTACACCTTC

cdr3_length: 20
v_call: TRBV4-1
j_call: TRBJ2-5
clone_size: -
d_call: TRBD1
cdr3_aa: CASSQSRGRQGQGGQETQYF
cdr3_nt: TGCGCCAGCAGCCAGAGTAGGGGGAGACAGGGGCAAGGAGGACAAGAGACCCAGTACTTC

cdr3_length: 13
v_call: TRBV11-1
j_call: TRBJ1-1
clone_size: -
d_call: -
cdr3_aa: CASSLSSNTEAFF
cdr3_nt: TGTGCCAGCAGCTTATCGAGCAACACTGAAGCTTTCTTT

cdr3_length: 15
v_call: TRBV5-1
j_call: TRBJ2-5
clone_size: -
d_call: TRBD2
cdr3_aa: CASSLVSGGQETQYF
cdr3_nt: TGCGCCAGCAGCTTGGTATCGGGGGGGCAAGAGACCCAGTACTTC

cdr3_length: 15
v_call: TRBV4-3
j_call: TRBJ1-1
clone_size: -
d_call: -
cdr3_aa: CASRMGGGRNTEAFF
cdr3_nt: TGCGCCAGCAGGATGGGAGGAGGGCGGAACACTGAAGCTTTCTTT

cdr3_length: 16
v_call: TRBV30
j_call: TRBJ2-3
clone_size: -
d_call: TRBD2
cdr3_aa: CAWSVQTAGGQDTQYF
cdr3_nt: TGTGCCTGGAGTGTACAAACGGCGGGGGGGCAAGATACGCAGTATTTT

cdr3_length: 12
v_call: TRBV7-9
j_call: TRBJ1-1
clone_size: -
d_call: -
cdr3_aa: CASSLLRTEAFF
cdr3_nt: TGTGCCAGCAGTCTTTTGAGGACTGAAGCTTTCTTT

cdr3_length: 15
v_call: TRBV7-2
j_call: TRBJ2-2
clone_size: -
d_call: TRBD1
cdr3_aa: CASSSWTGDTGELFF
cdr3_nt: TGTGCCAGCAGCTCCTGGACAGGGGATACCGGGGAGCTGTTTTTT

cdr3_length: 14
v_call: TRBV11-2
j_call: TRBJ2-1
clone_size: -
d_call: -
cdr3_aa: CASSPTRVYHEQFF
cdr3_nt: TGTGCCAGCAGCCCGACTAGAGTGTACCATGAGCAGTTCTTC

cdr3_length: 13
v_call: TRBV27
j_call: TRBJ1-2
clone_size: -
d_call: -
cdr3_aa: CASSLQGGGGYTF
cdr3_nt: TGTGCCAGCAGTTTACAGGGAGGGGGTGGCTACACCTTC

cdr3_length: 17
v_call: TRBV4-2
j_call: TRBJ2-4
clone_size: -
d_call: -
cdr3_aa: CASSQDSQGLGGRIQYF
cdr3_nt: TGTGCCAGCAGCCAAGACTCGCAGGGATTGGGGGGGCGCATTCAGTACTTC

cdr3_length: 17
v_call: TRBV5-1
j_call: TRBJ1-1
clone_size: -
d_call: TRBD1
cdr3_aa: CASSLVGQGALDTEAFF
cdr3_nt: TGCGCCAGCAGCTTGGTAGGCCAGGGGGCATTGGACACTGAAGCTTTCTTT

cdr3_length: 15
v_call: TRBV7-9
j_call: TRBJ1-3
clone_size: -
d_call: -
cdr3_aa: CASSTGQSSGNTIYF
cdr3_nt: TGTGCCAGCAGCACCGGACAGTCCTCTGGAAACACCATATATTTT

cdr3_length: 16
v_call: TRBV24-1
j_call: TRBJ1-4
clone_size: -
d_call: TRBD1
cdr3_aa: CATSDGTVMGNEKLFF
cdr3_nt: TGTGCCACCAGTGACGGGACAGTAATGGGGAATGAAAAACTGTTTTTT

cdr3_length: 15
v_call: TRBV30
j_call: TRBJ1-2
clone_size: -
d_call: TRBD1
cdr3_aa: CAWSVRAGGPYGYTF
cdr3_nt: TGTGCCTGGAGTGTACGGGCAGGGGGCCCCTATGGCTACACCTTC

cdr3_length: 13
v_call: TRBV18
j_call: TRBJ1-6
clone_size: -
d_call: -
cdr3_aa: CASPGVGDSPLHF
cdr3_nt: TGTGCCAGCCCGGGGGTAGGAGATTCACCCCTCCACTTT

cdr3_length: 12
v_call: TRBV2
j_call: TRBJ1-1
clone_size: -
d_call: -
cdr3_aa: CARGGGGTEAFF
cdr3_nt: TGTGCCCGCGGGGGCGGGGGGACTGAAGCTTTCTTT

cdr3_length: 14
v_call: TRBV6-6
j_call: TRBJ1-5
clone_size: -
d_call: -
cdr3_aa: CASRRVGLYQPQHF
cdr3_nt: TGTGCCAGCAGAAGGGTTGGACTCTATCAGCCCCAGCATTTT

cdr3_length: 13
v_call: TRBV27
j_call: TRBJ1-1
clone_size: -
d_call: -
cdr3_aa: CASSISRNTEAFF
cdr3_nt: TGTGCCAGCAGTATTTCCAGGAACACTGAAGCTTTCTTT

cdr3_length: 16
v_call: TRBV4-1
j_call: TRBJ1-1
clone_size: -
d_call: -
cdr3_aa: CASSRHPGEARTEAFF
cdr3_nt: TGCGCCAGCAGCCGACACCCGGGGGAGGCGAGGACTGAAGCTTTCTTT

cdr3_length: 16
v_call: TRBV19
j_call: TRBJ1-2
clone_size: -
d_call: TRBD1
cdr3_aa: CASSHDREAFSYGYTF
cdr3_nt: TGTGCCAGTAGCCATGACAGGGAGGCGTTCTCCTATGGCTACACCTTC

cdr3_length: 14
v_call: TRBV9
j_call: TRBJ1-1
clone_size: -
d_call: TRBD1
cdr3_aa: CASSGGQGVVRAFF
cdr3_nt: TGTGCCAGCAGCGGGGGACAGGGGGTCGTTCGAGCTTTCTTT

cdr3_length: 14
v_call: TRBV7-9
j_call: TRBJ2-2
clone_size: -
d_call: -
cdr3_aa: CASSPPQGSGELFF
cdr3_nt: TGTGCCAGCAGCCCCCCCCAGGGGTCCGGGGAGCTGTTTTTT

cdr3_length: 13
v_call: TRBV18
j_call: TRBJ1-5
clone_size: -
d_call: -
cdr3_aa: CASSRDSNQPQHF
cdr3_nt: TGTGCCAGCTCGCGGGACAGCAATCAGCCCCAGCATTTT

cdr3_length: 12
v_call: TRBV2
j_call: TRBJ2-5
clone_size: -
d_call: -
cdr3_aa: CASRVPLETQYF
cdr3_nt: TGTGCCAGCAGGGTCCCACTGGAGACCCAGTACTTC

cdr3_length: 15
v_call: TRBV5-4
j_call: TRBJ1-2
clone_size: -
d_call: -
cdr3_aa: CASSLRGQTNYGYTF
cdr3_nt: TGTGCCAGCAGCTTGAGGGGTCAGACTAACTATGGCTACACCTTC